The 9 T cell receptor beta chains reported below all come from one sample, sequenced in a study of cytotoxic CD8 clonotypes in ibrutinib-treated CLL. Repertoires were generated with immunoSEQ multiplex PCR, while TCRdb's copy carries only in-frame clones and drops some. Here the sample spans about 160,000 clones, over 75% being singletons. The sample here was PBMCs, taken at disease progression, from a patient treated with ibrutinib. Source of these receptors: a human donor with chronic lymphocytic leukemia.

The V gene is TRBV28, the J gene TRBJ1-2; a possible D gene is TRBD1 (6 bases). The CDR3 length is 14 residues. Germline values: CDR1 MDHEN, CDR2 SYDVKM. V shed 2 bases and J shed 8 bases, with 15 bases lying between them. The CDR3 region has the DNA TGTGCCAGCAGTTTAACAGGGATAGCAATGGGCTACACCTTC. It translates to CASSLTGIAMGYTF.

The chain combines TRBV29-1 with TRBJ1-2, with a weak D call TRBD1 (5 bases). V lost 0 bases and J lost 5, with 16 bases in between. This CDR3 is 15 amino acids long. The germline CDR1 and CDR2 sequences are SQVTM and ANQGSEA. The DNA of the CDR3 is TGCAGCGTTGAAGATCAGGAACAGGCGGGTTATGGCTACACCTTC. Its protein product is CSVEDQEQAGYGYTF. The complete variable domain, with remaining parts taken from reference TRBV29-1 and TRBJ1-2, reads SAVISQKPSRDICQRGTSLTIQCQVDSQVTMMFWYRQQPGQSLTLIATANQGSEATYESGFVIDKFPISRPNLTFSTLTVSNMSPEDSSIYLCSVEDQEQAGYGYTFGSGTRLTVV.

This clone was counted once. The V gene is TRBV7-9, the J gene TRBJ2-7; unclear D gene. The V end lost 2 bases, the J end lost 3 bases, and 8 bases lay between the germline ends. CDR3 length: 13 residues. Germline V gene lookup returns CDR1 SEHNR and CDR2 FQNEAQ (reference sequence). CDR3 sequence: CASSLMADYEQYF. In nucleotides, the CDR3 is TGTGCCAGCAGCTTAATGGCCGACTACGAGCAGTACTTC.

The CDR3 sequence is CSVQPQGRETQYF. CDR3 nucleotide sequence: TGCAGCGTACAACCACAGGGTAGGGAGACCCAGTACTTC. The V call is TRBV29-1, the J call TRBJ2-5; D is possibly TRBD1 (6 bases). In germline, CDR1 is SQVTM, CDR2 ANQGSEA. The CDR3 extends over 13 amino acids. V was clipped by 6 bases and J by 5 bases, with 16 bases between them.

The CDR3 coding sequence is TGTGCCAGCAGCGCAGACAGGGGGCTTAGGGAGACCCAGTACTTC. Protein sequence: CASSADRGLRETQYF. The chain joins TRBV5-6 to TRBJ2-5, with TRBD1 matching over 10 bases. Trimming cost V 4 bases and J 5 bases; bases outside gene matches: 8. There are 15 residues in the CDR3. Per the germline V gene, CDR1 is SGHDT and CDR2 is YYEEEE. The full variable domain, completed using reference TRBV5-6 and TRBJ2-5, is DAGVTQSPTHLIKTRGQQVTLRCSPKSGHDTVSWYQQALGQGPQFIFQYYEEEERQRGNFPDRFSGHQFPNYSSELNVNALLLGDSALYLCASSADRGLRETQYFGPGTRLLVL.

The chain employs TRBV10-3 and TRBJ2-7; 13 nucleotides agree with TRBD2. Germline V gene sequence: CDR1 ENHRY, CDR2 SYGVKD. This CDR3 has 14 amino acids. Unmatched junction bases numbered 6, after V lost 7 bases and J lost 6 bases. CDR3 region: CAIKPGLAGFEQYF. The CDR3 coding sequence is TGTGCCATCAAACCGGGACTAGCGGGATTCGAGCAGTACTTC.

This clone was detected only a few times. This chain joins TRBV10-2 and TRBJ1-5, with D perhaps TRBD1 (5 bases). This CDR3 has 15 residues. The V gene's germline CDR1 is WSHSY and CDR2 SAAADI. With 2 bases removed from V and 7 bases from J, the gap between germline ends came to 15 bases. The CDR3 DNA reads as TGCGCCAGCAGTGAGGGACCGTGGGGCGCGCAGCCCCAGCATTTT. Translation: CASSEGPWGAQPQHF.

The J gene is TRBJ1-2, the V gene TRBV5-1; D call uncertain. Trimming left V 2 bases short and J 7 bases short, with 18 bases between. This CDR3 spans 15 amino acids. CDR1 is SGHRS and CDR2 is YFSETQ in the germline V gene. The DNA for the CDR3 is TGCGCCAGCAGCTTTGACGGACCGGGTTTGTCTGGCTACACCTTC. Protein: CASSFDGPGLSGYTF. Combining the CDR3 with reference TRBV5-1 and TRBJ1-2 gives the whole variable domain KAGVTQTPRYLIKTRGQQVTLSCSPISGHRSVSWYQQTPGQGLQFLFEYFSETQRNKGNFPGRFSGRQFSNSRSEMNVSTLELGDSALYLCASSFDGPGLSGYTFGSGTRLTVV.

The chain has TRBV27 and TRBJ1-1; D might be TRBD1 (6 bases). The V end lost 5 bases, the J end lost 6 bases, and 19 bases lay between the germline ends. This CDR3 region has 15 residues. CDR1 and CDR2 from the germline V gene are MNHEY and SMNVEV (reference sequence). The CDR3 DNA reads TGTGCCAGCAGTCCACTACAGGGTTTTTCGGCTGAAGCTTTCTTT. Translated: CASSPLQGFSAEAFF.